The clone carrying this TCR beta chain was seen a handful of times. Its antigen is undetermined. Each CDR3 protein is one row after TCRdb ran MiXCR on the RT-PCR reads. The sample records 500,000 to 650,000 distinct CDR3 sequences, 6% to 9% being singletons. CDR1 and CDR2 (germline): SGHAT, FQDESV (reference sequence). Trimming removed 4 bases at V and 8 bases at J, with 20 bases between. The CDR3 extends over 15 amino acids. This entry comes from a study of response to subunit inactivated influenza vaccine. Points from the study as a whole: The authors put forward the suggestion that each seasonal influenza vaccination may bring in only a limited number of new T cells.

The source is a man in his fifties or sixties who received an inactivated influenza vaccine. The V and J genes are TRBV11-1 and TRBJ1-2; D gene uncertain. This specimen was PBMCs from blood, taken around 25 months after vaccination. This CDR3 reads CASSSRQFWMGGYTF. DNA of the CDR3: TGTGCCAGCAGCTCCCGCCAGTTCTGGATGGGGGGCTACACCTTC.